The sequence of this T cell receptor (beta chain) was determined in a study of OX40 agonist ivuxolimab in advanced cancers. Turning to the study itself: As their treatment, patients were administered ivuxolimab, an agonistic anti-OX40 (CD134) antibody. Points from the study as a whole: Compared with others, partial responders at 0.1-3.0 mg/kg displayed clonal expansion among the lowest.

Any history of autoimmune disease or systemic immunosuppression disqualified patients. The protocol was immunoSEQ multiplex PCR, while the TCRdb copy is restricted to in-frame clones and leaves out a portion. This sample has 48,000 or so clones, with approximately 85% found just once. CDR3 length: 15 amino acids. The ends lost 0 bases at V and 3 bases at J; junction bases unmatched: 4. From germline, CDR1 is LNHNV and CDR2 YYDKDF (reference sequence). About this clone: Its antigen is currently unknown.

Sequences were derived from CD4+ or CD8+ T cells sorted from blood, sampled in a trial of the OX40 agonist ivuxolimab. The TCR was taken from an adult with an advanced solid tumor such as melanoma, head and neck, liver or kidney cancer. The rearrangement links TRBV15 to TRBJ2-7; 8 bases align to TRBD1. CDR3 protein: CATSRETGESYEQYF. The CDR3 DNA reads TGTGCCACCAGCAGAGAGACAGGGGAGAGCTACGAGCAGTACTTC.